This entry is about one T cell receptor (beta chain). Libraries were prepared by immunoSEQ multiplex PCR; TCRdb keeps only in-frame clonotypes and omits some of them. The table shows more than 2 million clones, with about 95% occurring only once. This entry is derived from a study of shared clonotypes between healthy human individuals. For the study at large: The people who gave samples were a couple of women and a few men aged 18 to 49.

Positively selected for CCR7, the CD45RO-negative cells used as naive CD8 cells excluded terminally differentiated effector memory CD45RA+ cells. The length of the CDR3 is 15 residues. CDR1 is SGHTA, CDR2 FQGNSA, per germline. Trimming removed 5 bases at V and 0 bases at J, with 10 bases between. The clonotype comes from a man aged 18-30 years in good health. V and J are TRBV7-2 and TRBJ2-2, with D possibly matching TRBD1 (6 bases). The source material was naive CD8+ T cells sorted from blood. This CDR3 is CASSETGANTGELFF. CDR3 sequence (DNA): TGTGCCAGCAGCGAGACAGGAGCGAACACCGGGGAGCTGTTTTTT.